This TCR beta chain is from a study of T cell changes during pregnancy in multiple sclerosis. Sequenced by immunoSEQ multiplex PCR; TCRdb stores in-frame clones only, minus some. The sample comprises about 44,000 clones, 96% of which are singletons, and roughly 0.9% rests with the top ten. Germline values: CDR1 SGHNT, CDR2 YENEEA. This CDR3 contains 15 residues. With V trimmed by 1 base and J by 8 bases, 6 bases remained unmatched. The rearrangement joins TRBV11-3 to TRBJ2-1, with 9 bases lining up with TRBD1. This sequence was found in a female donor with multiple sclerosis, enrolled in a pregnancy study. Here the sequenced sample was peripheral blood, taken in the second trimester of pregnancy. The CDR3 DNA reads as TGTGCCAGCAGCTTAGGGGGGACAGGGTTGGATGAGCAGTTCTTC. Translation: CASSLGGTGLDEQFF. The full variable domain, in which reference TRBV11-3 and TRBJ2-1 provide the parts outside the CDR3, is EAGVVQSPRYKIIEKKQPVAFWCNPISGHNTLYWYLQNLGQGPELLIRYENEEAVDDSQLPKDRFSAERLKGVDSTLKIQPAELGDSAVYLCASSLGGTGLDEQFFGPGTRLTVL.